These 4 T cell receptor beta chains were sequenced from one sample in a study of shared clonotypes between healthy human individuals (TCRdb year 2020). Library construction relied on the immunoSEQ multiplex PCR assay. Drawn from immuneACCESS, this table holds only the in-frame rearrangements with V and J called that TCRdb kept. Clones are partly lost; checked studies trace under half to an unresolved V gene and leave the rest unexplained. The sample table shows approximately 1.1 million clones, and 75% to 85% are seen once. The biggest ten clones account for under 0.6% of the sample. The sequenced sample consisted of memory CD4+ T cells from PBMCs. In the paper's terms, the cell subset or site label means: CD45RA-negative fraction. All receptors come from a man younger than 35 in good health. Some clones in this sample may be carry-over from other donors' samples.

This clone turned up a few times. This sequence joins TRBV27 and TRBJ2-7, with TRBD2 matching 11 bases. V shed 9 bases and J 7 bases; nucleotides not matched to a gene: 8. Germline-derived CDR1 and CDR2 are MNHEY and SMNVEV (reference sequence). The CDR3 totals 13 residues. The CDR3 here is CARSGLAVTEQYF. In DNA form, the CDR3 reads TGTGCCAGATCGGGACTAGCGGTCACGGAGCAGTACTTC.

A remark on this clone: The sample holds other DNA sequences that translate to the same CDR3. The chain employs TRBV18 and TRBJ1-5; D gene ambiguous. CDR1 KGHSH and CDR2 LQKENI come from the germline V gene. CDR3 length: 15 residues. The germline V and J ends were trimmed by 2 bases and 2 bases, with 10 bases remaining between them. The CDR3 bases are TGTGCCAGCTCACCAGCGACTGGGGGCAATCAGCCCCAGCATTTT. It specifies CASSPATGGNQPQHF.

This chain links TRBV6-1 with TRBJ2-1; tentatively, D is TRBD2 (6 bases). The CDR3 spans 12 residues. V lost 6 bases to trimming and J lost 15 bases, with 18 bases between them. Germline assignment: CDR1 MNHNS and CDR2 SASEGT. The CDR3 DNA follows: TGTGCCAGCAGCCTGACTAGACCCCAGCCGTTCTTC. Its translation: CASSLTRPQPFF.

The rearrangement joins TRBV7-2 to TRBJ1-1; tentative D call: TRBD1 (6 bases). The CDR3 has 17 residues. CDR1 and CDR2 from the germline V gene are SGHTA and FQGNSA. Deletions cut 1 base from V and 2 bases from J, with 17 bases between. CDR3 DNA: TGTGCCAGCAGCTTAGGGGGGGCCCGAGGGCTAAACACTGAAGCTTTCTTT. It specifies CASSLGGARGLNTEAFF.